This T cell receptor (beta chain) was captured by sequencing in a study of blood T cell repertoires in COVID-19. Here immunoSEQ multiplex PCR was the method, and the copy in TCRdb shows in-frame clones only, minus some. The sample comprises under 300,000 clones, 70% to 90% of which are singletons, and more than 9.5% rests with the top ten. CDR1 SQVTM and CDR2 ANQGSEA come from the germline V gene. Trimming cost V 7 bases and J 1 base, with 7 bases left between them. CDR3 size: 11 residues. The specimen was peripheral blood. This clonotype was obtained from a woman in her 70s with acute or convalescent COVID-19. The chain recombines TRBV29-1 with TRBJ1-1; D may be TRBD1 (5 bases). The CDR3 DNA reads TGCAGCGGAACAGGGAACACTGAAGCTTTCTTT. Its translation: CSGTGNTEAFF. Variable domain in full (rest from reference TRBV29-1 and TRBJ1-1): SAVISQKPSRDICQRGTSLTIQCQVDSQVTMMFWYRQQPGQSLTLIATANQGSEATYESGFVIDKFPISRPNLTFSTLTVSNMSPEDSSIYLCSGTGNTEAFFGQGTRLTVV.